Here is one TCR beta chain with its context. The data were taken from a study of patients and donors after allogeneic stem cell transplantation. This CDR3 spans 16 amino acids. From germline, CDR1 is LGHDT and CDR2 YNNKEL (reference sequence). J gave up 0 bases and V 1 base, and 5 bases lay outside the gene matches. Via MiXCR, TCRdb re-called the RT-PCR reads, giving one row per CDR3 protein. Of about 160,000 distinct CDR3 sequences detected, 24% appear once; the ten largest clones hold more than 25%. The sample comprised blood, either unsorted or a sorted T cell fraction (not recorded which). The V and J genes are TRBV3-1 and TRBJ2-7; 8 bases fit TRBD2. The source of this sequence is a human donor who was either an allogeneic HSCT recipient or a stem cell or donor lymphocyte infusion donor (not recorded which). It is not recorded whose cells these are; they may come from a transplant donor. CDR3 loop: CASSQAFGGASYEQYF. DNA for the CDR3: TGTGCCAGCAGCCAAGCTTTCGGGGGGGCCTCCTACGAGCAGTACTTC.